This T cell receptor (beta chain) is from a study of molecular identifiers for immune sequencing clone quantification. Study at large: Within a replicate experiment, RNA obtained from either about 21,000 or 97,000 naive CD8 cells was divided into five aliquots, and four of those aliquots were then sequenced.

With listed TCR primers and previously described methods, bulk TCR libraries were prepared. One entry per CDR3 protein results from TCRdb running MiXCR on the PCR reads. This sample carries around 480,000 distinct CDR3 sequences, around 23% of them seen once, and the ten largest clones take about 0.75%. This CDR3 is built from 14 residues. Germline CDR1 and CDR2: MDHEN and SYDVKM. V was trimmed by 4 bases and J by 3 bases, leaving 13 bases between them. The chain has TRBV28 and TRBJ2-7; D gene ambiguous. The sample taken for sequencing was naive CD8+ T cells from blood, with Jurkat cell RNA spiked in. This sample's subset: FACS-sorted CD8+CD4-CCR7+CD45RA+ naive T cells. This clonotype was sampled from a human donor in good health. Some libraries in this study had Jurkat cell RNA spiked in. Here the CDR3 reads CASSWTPTGYEQYF. In DNA form, the CDR3 reads TGTGCCAGCAGTTGGACCCCAACGGGCTACGAGCAGTACTTC.